The 9 T cell receptor beta chains below were found in one sample sequenced in a study of T cell repertoires in cytomegalovirus infection (dated by TCRdb to about 2019). The reads were generated on an Illumina HiSeq 1500. The raw public reads went through TCRdb reprocessing: fastp at Q25, MiXCR clone calling, in-frame beta chains kept. Each entry merges the rows of one CDR3 protein and shows their most common DNA and genes. Counted in this sample were approximately 770,000 distinct CDR3 sequences; 25% to 35% of them appeared once. The biggest ten clones account for roughly 13% of the sample. No antigen has been assigned to these receptors. In the paper's terms, the treatment or condition label means: in vitro stimulation with specific CMV peptide epitopes to enrich CMV-specific T cells. This sample comprised cultured CD8+ T cells from PBMCs, obtained from culture after CMV antigen stimulation. The receptors here all came from a human donor in good health (CMV status not recorded). Some clones in this sample may be carry-over from other donors' samples.

The chain employs TRBV14 and TRBJ2-7; a weak D match, TRBD2 (5 bases). Germline CDR1 and CDR2: SGHDN and FVKESK. The CDR3 loop spans 15 amino acids. Trimming removed 2 bases from V and 2 bases from J, with 13 bases in between. CDR3 residues: CASSQIGVKPYEQYF. The CDR3 DNA is TGTGCCAGCAGCCAAATCGGGGTGAAACCCTACGAGCAGTACTTC.

CDR3 amino acids: CASSLGEPGQGIRNSPLHF. For the CDR3, the DNA is TGTGCCAGCAGCTTGGGGGAGCCGGGACAGGGGATTCGGAATTCACCCCTCCACTTT. The chain is built from TRBV5-6 and TRBJ1-6, with TRBD1 identical over 10 bases. The V gene end was trimmed by 0 bases and the J gene end by 7 bases; junction bases not matched to a gene: 13. Per germline, CDR1 SGHDT and CDR2 YYEEEE. The CDR3 runs to 19 residues.

The V gene is TRBV10-3, the J gene TRBJ1-2; the match to TRBD1 covers 7 bases. Per the germline V gene, CDR1 is ENHRY and CDR2 is SYGVKD. This CDR3 comprises 13 residues. V shed 11 bases and J 8 bases; nucleotides not matched to a gene: 14. CDR3: CAALTGTEGGYTF. For the CDR3, the DNA is TGTGCCGCCCTTACCGGGACAGAGGGCGGCTACACCTTC.

The chain combines TRBV19 with TRBJ1-1; the match to TRBD1 covers 10 bases. The CDR3 runs 14 residues. Germline V lookup: CDR1 LNHDA, CDR2 SQIVND (reference sequence). J lost 5 bases, V lost 4 bases, and 4 bases had no gene match. The CDR3 DNA sequence: TGTGCCAGTAGTAGGGACAGGGGACAAACTGAAGCTTTCTTT. Translation gives CASSRDRGQTEAFF.

This clonotype was observed a few times. The chain links TRBV11-2 to TRBJ2-1, with 8 bases that match TRBD2. Germline V gene lookup returns CDR1 SGHAT and CDR2 FQNNGV. Losses at the gene ends were 4 bases for V and 3 bases for J; bases not matched to a gene: 8. The length of the CDR3 is 16 residues. The DNA of the CDR3 is TGTGCCAGCAGCTCTCGTGGTAGCGGGATCTACAATGAGCAGTTCTTC. It encodes CASSSRGSGIYNEQFF.

J is TRBJ2-1 and V is TRBV10-3; 11 bases match TRBD2. With 2 bases clipped from V and 4 bases from J, the junction kept 7 bases outside the gene matches. The CDR3 runs to 17 residues. Germline loops: CDR1 ENHRY, CDR2 SYGVKD. Here the CDR3 reads CAISEVTSGVLYNEQFF. The DNA of the CDR3 is TGTGCCATCAGTGAGGTGACTAGCGGGGTATTATACAATGAGCAGTTCTTC.

The table lists this clonotype with a few counts. V usage is TRBV12-3 or TRBV12-4 and J usage is TRBJ1-1; 9 nucleotides line up with TRBD1. The CDR3 totals 14 residues. The trim removed 1 base at V and 7 bases at J, leaving 4 bases unmatched. The CDR3 sequence: CASSLGGTGREAFF. The CDR3 region has the DNA TGTGCCAGCAGTTTAGGAGGGACAGGGCGTGAAGCTTTCTTT.

This clonotype showed up just a few times. The genes are TRBV10-3 and TRBJ1-1; D is unclear. Germline CDR1 reads ENHRY; CDR2 reads SYGVKD. Trimming took off 2 bases at V and 3 bases at J, with 4 bases between the two ends. This CDR3 is 12 amino acids long. The chain's CDR3 is CAISEPDTEAFF. The CDR3 DNA is TGTGCCATCAGTGAGCCGGACACTGAAGCTTTCTTT.

The J gene is TRBJ1-1, the V gene TRBV6-5; the match to TRBD1 covers 8 bases. Germline CDR1 is MNHEY and CDR2 is SVGAGI. The CDR3 has 16 amino acids. V lost 4 bases, J lost 2 bases, and 9 bases stayed unmatched. CDR3 region: CASSWDRHSTNTEAFF. The CDR3 DNA is TGTGCCAGCAGTTGGGACAGGCATTCTACAAACACTGAAGCTTTCTTT.